Listed here are 3 T cell receptor beta chains from one sample, sequenced in a study of CD8 T cells in ankylosing spondylitis. TCRdb passed the 5' RACE reads through MiXCR, listing each CDR3 protein once. Among under 450,000 distinct CDR3 sequences listed, roughly 20% were seen once. The sequenced material came from blood, either unsorted or a sorted T cell fraction (not recorded which). The source of these receptors is a male donor with ankylosing spondylitis or in good health (not recorded which).

This clonotype was counted between two and nine times. The chain carries TRBV5-1 and TRBJ2-1; 8 positions agree with TRBD2. Trimming at V came to 7 bases and at J to 8 bases, leaving 14 bases not matched to a gene. Germline V gives CDR1 SGHRS, CDR2 YFSETQ. This CDR3 is 15 amino acids long. CDR3 in DNA: TGCGCCAGCCAATTCACGGGGGGGCCCTCGGATGAGCAGTTCTTC. It encodes CASQFTGGPSDEQFF.

This clonotype occurred a few times. The chain links TRBV6-5 to TRBJ2-5; 7 bases map to TRBD2. The length of the CDR3 is 17 residues. Per the germline V gene, CDR1 is MNHEY and CDR2 is SVGAGI. The J segment lost 5 bases and the V segment lost 2 bases, leaving 14 bases of the junction unmatched. The CDR3 loop reads CASSYPPSVGGRETQYF. CDR3 bases: TGTGCCAGCAGTTACCCCCCCAGTGTGGGAGGGCGGGAGACCCAGTACTTC.

This clonotype came up a few times. J is TRBJ1-4 and V is TRBV7-9; 9 bases align to TRBD1. Germline lookup yields CDR1 SEHNR and CDR2 FQNEAQ (reference sequence). CDR3 length equals 17 residues. V lost 5 bases and J lost 8; bases outside the gene matches: 15. The CDR3 spells CASSLWTGASPGEKLFF. CDR3 in DNA: TGTGCCAGCAGCCTGTGGACAGGGGCCAGTCCAGGGGAAAAACTGTTTTTT.